The clone carrying this T cell receptor beta chain turned up a few times. Preparation of the TCRbeta library involved a method that used unique molecular identifiers. A single record per CDR3 protein comes from TCRdb applying MiXCR to the PCR reads. The sample lists over 550,000 distinct CDR3 sequences; roughly 10% were seen once. This sample is part of a study of T-cell reconstitution after alpha-beta-depleted transplantation in children. V was clipped by 4 bases and J by 3 bases; unmatched bases: 2. The length of the CDR3 is 14 residues. Germline-derived CDR1 and CDR2 are SGHRS and YFSETQ. The gene calls are TRBV5-1 and TRBJ2-2; 8 nucleotides line up with TRBD1. The input for sequencing was PBMCs from the stem cell graft donor, taken from the stem cell graft. The source of this sequence is a human donor who donated a stem cell graft to a child with acute myeloid leukemia. The CDR3 region has the DNA TGCGCCAGCAGCGTGACAGGGGACACCGGGGAGCTGTTTTTT. Protein: CASSVTGDTGELFF.